The 9 T cell receptor beta chains below come from one sample, sequenced in a study of T cell responses to AZD1222 COVID-19 vaccine. Assay used: immunoSEQ multiplex PCR; TCRdb lists only in-frame clones, some missing. In the table there are more than 95,000 clones, roughly 90% of which are singletons. The material was peripheral blood, obtained on day 0 of AZD1222 vaccination. The receptors stem from an adult in good health.

About this clone: Other DNA sequences in this specimen translate into the identical CDR3. The chain joins TRBV5-1 to TRBJ1-4; D is unresolved. The CDR3 extends over 14 amino acids. Trimming removed 4 bases at V and 0 bases at J, with 7 bases between. CDR1 and CDR2 (germline): SGHRS, YFSETQ. CDR3 region: CASSLTTTNEKLFF. The CDR3 coding sequence is TGCGCCAGCAGCCTGACCACAACTAATGAAAAACTGTTTTTT.

J is TRBJ2-5 and V is TRBV7-9; no clear D. The CDR3 is 12 residues long. Trimming removed 6 bases at V and 4 bases at J, with 9 bases between. CDR1 and CDR2 from the germline V gene are SEHNR and FQNEAQ (reference sequence). The CDR3 DNA is TGTGCCAGCAGTTTACCTTCAGAGACCCAGTACTTC. This codes for CASSLPSETQYF.

J is TRBJ1-4 and V is TRBV7-6; D gene unclear. This CDR3 is built from 14 residues. Germline CDR1 and CDR2: SGHVS and FNYEAQ. Trimming removed 1 base from V and 5 bases from J, with 8 bases in between. The CDR3 sequence: CASSLGGRNEKLFF. CDR3 DNA: TGTGCCAGCAGCTTAGGGGGTCGGAATGAAAAACTGTTTTTT.

V is TRBV18 and J is TRBJ2-7, with 7 bases fitting TRBD2. V dropped 1 base and J dropped 8; count of bases not matched to a gene: 5. This CDR3 has 13 residues. In germline, CDR1 is KGHSH, CDR2 LQKENI. The CDR3, as DNA: TGTGCCAGCTCACCACAGCGGGGAGAGAAGCAGTACTTC. As protein: CASSPQRGEKQYF. Using reference TRBV18 and TRBJ2-7 for the parts outside the CDR3, the full variable domain is NAGVMQNPRHLVRRRGQEARLRCSPMKGHSHVYWYRQLPEEGLKFMVYLQKENIIDESGMPKERFSAEFPKEGPSILRIQQVVRGDSAAYFCASSPQRGEKQYFGPGTRLTVT.

This chain links TRBV5-4 with TRBJ1-2; D unresolved. Germline V gene sequence: CDR1 SGHNT, CDR2 YYREEE (reference sequence). This CDR3 spans 13 amino acids. V lost 2 bases, J lost 4 bases, and 9 bases lay in between. DNA for the CDR3: TGTGCCAGCAGCTTAGACGGGGTCTATGGCTACACCTTC. This encodes CASSLDGVYGYTF.

This clone occurred a few times. V usage is TRBV21-1 and J usage is TRBJ2-7; TRBD2, the table's D call, lacks a check against the DNA. TRBV21-1 is marked as a pseudogene. The CDR3 contains 15 residues. The CDR3 nucleotides read TGTGCCAGCAGCAAAGAATTCGAACTCTCCTACGAGCAGTACTTC. Translating gives CASSKEFELSYEQYF.

This chain links TRBV6-5 with TRBJ1-5, with no clear D. V lost 2 bases and J lost 1, with 9 bases in between. Germline CDR1 is MNHEY and CDR2 is SVGAGI. This CDR3 spans 15 amino acids. CDR3 nucleotides: TGTGCCAGCAGTTACGATGCGCTCAGCAATCAGCCCCAGCATTTT. It codes for CASSYDALSNQPQHF.

This clone showed up just a few times. This chain connects TRBV5-1 to TRBJ2-5, with 11 bases that match TRBD2. Losses at the gene ends were 3 bases for V and 5 bases for J; bases not matched to a gene: 0. The V gene's germline CDR1 is SGHRS and CDR2 YFSETQ. The CDR3 contains 13 residues. In DNA, the CDR3 is TGCGCCAGCAGCTCTAGCGGGGGGGAGACCCAGTACTTC. The encoded protein is CASSSSGGETQYF.

The CDR3 region is CASSGATGVYSNQPQHF. Here the CDR3 DNA reads TGTGCCAGTAGTGGGGCCACTGGGGTTTATAGCAATCAGCCCCAGCATTTT. The chain couples TRBV19 to TRBJ1-5, with D maybe TRBD1 (5 bases). The V gene's germline CDR1 is LNHDA and CDR2 SQIVND (reference sequence). The CDR3 is 17 amino acids. V was trimmed by 5 bases and J by 0 bases, leaving 17 bases between them.